The TCR beta chain described here comes from a study of identical twins. A few counts support this clonotype. TCRdb ran MiXCR on the 5' RACE reads and lists one entry per CDR3 protein. The sample has about 470,000 distinct CDR3 sequences; less than 25% are singletons. The data were also submitted as part of a second study, on T cells expressing NK-cell markers. This second study notes: It is unclear if expanded NKG2C-expressing clones target HCMV antigens.

This receptor was taken from a woman aged 18 to 35 in good health. Sample: CD4+ T cells sorted from blood.

The DNA of the CDR3 is TGCGCCAGCAGCTTGCATCCCACAGGCGGGGAGACCCAGTACTTC. This encodes CASSLHPTGGETQYF. The chain recombines TRBV5-1 with TRBJ2-5; D is possibly TRBD1 or TRBD2 (5 bases each). CDR1 and CDR2 (germline): SGHRS, YFSETQ. The CDR3 runs to 15 residues. V shed 1 base and J shed 5 bases, with 15 bases lying between them.